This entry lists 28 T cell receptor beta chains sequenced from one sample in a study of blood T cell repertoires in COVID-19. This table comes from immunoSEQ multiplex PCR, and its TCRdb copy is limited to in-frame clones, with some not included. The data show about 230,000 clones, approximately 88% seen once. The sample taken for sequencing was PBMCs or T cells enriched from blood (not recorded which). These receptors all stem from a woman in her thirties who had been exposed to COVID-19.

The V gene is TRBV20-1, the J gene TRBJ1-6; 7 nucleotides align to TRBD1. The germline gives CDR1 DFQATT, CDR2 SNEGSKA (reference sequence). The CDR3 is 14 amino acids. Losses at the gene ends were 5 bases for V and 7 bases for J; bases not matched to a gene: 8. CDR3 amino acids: CSACGTAPNSPLHF. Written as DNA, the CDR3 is TGCAGTGCTTGTGGGACAGCCCCGAATTCACCCCTCCACTTT.

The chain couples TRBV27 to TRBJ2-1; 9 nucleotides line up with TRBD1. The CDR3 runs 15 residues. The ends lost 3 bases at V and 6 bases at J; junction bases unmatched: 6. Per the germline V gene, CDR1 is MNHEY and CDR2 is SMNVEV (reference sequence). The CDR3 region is CASSFFGTGPNEQFF. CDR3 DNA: TGTGCCAGCAGTTTCTTCGGGACAGGGCCCAATGAGCAGTTCTTC.

CDR3 in amino acids: CASSFRSGNTIYF. In DNA form, the CDR3 reads TGTGCCAGCAGTTTCCGCTCTGGAAACACCATATATTTT. The V gene is TRBV28, the J gene TRBJ1-3, with no clear D. There are 13 residues in the CDR3. V was pared by 3 bases and J by 0 bases, with 3 bases between. Looked up from germline, CDR1 is MDHEN and CDR2 is SYDVKM.

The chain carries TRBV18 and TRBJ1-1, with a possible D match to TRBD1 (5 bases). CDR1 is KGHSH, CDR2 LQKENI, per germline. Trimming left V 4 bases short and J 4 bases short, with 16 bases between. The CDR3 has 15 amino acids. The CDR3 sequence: CASSRYDSLSTEAFF. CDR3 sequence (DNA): TGTGCCAGCTCACGCTATGACAGCTTGAGCACTGAAGCTTTCTTT.

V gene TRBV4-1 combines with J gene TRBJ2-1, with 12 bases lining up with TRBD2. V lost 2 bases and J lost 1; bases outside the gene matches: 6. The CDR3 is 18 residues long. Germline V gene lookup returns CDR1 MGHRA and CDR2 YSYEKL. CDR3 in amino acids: CASSQPLAGGKSYNEQFF. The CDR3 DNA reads TGCGCCAGCAGCCAACCTCTAGCGGGAGGGAAATCCTACAATGAGCAGTTCTTC.

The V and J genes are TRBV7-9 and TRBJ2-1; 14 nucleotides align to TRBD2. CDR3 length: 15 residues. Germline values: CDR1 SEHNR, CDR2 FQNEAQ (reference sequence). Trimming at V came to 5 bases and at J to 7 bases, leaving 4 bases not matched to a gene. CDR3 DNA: TGTGCCAGCAGCCGGGGACTAGCGGGAGTGAATGAGCAGTTCTTC. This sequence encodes CASSRGLAGVNEQFF.

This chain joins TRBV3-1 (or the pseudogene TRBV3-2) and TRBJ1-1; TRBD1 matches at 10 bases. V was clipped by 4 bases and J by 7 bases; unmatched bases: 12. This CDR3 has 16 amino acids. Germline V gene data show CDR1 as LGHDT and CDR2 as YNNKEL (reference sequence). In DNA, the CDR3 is TGTGCCAGCAGCCCTTTCGGGACAGGGGTGAAAGTTGAAGCTTTCTTT. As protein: CASSPFGTGVKVEAFF.

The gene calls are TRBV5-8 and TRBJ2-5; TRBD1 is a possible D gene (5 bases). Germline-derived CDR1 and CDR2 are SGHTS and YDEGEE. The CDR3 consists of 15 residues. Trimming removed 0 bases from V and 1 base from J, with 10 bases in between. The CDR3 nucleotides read TGTGCCAGCAGCTTGGAAGGGGCCCTCCAAGAGACCCAGTACTTC. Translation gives CASSLEGALQETQYF.

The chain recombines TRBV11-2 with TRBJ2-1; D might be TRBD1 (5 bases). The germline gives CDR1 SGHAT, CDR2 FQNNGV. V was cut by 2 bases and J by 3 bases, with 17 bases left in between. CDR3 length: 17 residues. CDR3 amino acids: CASSLKVQGDRYNEQFF. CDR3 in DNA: TGTGCCAGCAGCTTAAAGGTGCAGGGCGACCGCTACAATGAGCAGTTCTTC.

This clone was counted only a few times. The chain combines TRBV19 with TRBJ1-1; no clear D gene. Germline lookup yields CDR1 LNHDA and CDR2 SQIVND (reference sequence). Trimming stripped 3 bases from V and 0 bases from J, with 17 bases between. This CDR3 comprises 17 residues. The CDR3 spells CASSMATLVRVNTEAFF. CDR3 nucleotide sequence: TGTGCCAGTAGTATGGCTACCCTTGTGCGGGTGAACACTGAAGCTTTCTTT.

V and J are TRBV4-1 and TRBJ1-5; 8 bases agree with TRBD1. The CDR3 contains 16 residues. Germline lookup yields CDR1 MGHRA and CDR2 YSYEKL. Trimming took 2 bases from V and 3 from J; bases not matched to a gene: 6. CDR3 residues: CASSQPGQDLNQPQHF. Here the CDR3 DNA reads TGCGCCAGCAGCCAACCGGGACAGGATCTCAATCAGCCCCAGCATTTT.

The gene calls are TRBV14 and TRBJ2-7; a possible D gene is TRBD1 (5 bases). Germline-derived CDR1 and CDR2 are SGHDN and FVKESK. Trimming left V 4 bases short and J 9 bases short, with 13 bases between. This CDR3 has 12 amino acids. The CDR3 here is CASSPGATGQYF. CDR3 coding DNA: TGTGCCAGCAGCCCCGGCGCTACAGGGCAGTACTTC.

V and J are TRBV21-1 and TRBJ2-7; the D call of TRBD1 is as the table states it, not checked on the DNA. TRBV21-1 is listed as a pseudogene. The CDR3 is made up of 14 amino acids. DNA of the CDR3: TGTGCCAGCAGCAGTTACGGACATCCCTACGAGCAGTACTTC. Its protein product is CASSSYGHPYEQYF.

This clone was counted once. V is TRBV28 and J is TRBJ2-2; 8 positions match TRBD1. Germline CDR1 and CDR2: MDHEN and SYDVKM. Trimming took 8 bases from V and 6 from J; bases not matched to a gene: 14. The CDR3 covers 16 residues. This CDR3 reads CASQDHGTGLSGELFF. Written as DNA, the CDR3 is TGTGCCAGCCAAGACCACGGGACAGGTCTGTCCGGGGAGCTGTTTTTT. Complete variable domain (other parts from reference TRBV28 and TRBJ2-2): DVKVTQSSRYLVKRTGEKVFLECVQDMDHENMFWYRQDPGLGLRLIYFSYDVKMKEKGDIPEGYSVSREKKERFSLILESASTNQTSMYLCASQDHGTGLSGELFFGEGSRLTVL.

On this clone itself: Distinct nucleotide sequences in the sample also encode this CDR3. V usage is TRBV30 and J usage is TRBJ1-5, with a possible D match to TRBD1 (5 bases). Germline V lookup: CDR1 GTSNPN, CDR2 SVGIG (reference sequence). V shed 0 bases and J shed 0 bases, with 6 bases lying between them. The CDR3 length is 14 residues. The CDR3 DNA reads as TGTGCCTGGAGTGTAGGGGATAGCAATCAGCCCCAGCATTTT. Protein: CAWSVGDSNQPQHF.

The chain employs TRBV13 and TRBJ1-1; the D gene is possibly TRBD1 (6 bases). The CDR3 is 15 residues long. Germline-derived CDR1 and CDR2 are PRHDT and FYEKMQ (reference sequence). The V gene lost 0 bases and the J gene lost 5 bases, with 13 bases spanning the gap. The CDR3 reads CASSLGLGGRTEAFF. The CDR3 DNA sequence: TGTGCCAGCAGCTTAGGGCTGGGGGGGCGGACTGAAGCTTTCTTT. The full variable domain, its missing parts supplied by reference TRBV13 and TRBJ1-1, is AAGVIQSPRHLIKEKRETATLKCYPIPRHDTVYWYQQGPGQDPQFLISFYEKMQSDKGSIPDRFSAQQFSDYHSELNMSSLELGDSALYFCASSLGLGGRTEAFFGQGTRLTVV.

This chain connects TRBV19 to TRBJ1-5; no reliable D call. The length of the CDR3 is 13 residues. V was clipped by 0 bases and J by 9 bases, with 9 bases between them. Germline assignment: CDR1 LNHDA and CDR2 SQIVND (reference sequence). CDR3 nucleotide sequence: TGTGCCAGTAGTATAGATGGAGGTGCGCCCCAGCATTTT. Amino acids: CASSIDGGAPQHF.

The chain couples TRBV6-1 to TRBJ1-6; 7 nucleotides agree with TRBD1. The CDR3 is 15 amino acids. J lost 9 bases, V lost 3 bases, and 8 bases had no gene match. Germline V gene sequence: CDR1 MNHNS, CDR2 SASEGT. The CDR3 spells CASSDPGQRGSPLHF. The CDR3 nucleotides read TGTGCCAGCAGTGACCCGGGACAGCGTGGTTCACCCCTCCACTTT.

The CDR3 region is CASSPKAGQSSYNEQFF. The CDR3 nucleotides read TGTGCCAGCAGCCCCAAGGCGGGTCAAAGCTCCTACAATGAGCAGTTCTTC. V is TRBV7-2 and J is TRBJ2-1, with D tentatively TRBD2 (5 bases). The CDR3 consists of 17 residues. V was pared by 5 bases and J by 0 bases, with 17 bases between. Germline V gives CDR1 SGHTA, CDR2 FQGNSA.

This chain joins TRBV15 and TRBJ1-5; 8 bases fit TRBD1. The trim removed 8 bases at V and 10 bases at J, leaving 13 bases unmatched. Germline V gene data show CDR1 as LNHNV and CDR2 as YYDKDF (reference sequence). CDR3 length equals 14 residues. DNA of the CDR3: TGTGCCACCGGAGTAGACAGGGGCCCACGTCCCCAGCATTTT. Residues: CATGVDRGPRPQHF.

The CDR3 DNA follows: TGTGCCAGCAAGGTCGGGGGGCAGGTGTATCAGCCCCAGCATTTT. It is translated as CASKVGGQVYQPQHF. The J gene is TRBJ1-5, the V gene TRBV2, with D perhaps matching TRBD1 (6 bases). Germline assignment: CDR1 SNHLY and CDR2 FYNNEI. The CDR3 runs 15 residues. V was cut by 7 bases and J by 5 bases, with 18 bases left in between.

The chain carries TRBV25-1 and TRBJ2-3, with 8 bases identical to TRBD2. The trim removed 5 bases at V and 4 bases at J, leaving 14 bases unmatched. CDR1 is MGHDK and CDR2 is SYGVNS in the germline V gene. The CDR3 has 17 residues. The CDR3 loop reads CASSRRGAAGGSDTQYF. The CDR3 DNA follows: TGTGCCAGCAGTCGCAGAGGGGCGGCGGGAGGTTCAGATACGCAGTATTTT.

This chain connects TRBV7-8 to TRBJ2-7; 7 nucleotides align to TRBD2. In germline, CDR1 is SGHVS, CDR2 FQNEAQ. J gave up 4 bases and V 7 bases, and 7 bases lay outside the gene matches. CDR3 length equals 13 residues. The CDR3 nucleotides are TGTGCCAGCACGTCTCTAGCGGCGTACGAGCAGTACTTC. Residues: CASTSLAAYEQYF.

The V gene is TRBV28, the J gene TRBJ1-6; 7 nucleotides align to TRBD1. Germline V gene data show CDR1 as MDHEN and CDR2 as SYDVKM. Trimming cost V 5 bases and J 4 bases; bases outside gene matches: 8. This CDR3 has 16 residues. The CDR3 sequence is CASSTSDRVYNSPLHF. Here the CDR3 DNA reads TGTGCCAGCAGTACTTCAGACAGGGTTTATAATTCACCCCTCCACTTT.

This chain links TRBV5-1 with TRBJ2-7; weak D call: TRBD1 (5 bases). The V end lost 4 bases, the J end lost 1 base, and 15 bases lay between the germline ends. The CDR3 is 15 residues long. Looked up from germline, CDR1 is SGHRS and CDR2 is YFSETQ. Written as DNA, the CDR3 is TGCGCCAGCAGCACTTGGAAGGGGCATTCCTACGAGCAGTACTTC. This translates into CASSTWKGHSYEQYF. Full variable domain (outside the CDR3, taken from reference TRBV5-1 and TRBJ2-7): KAGVTQTPRYLIKTRGQQVTLSCSPISGHRSVSWYQQTPGQGLQFLFEYFSETQRNKGNFPGRFSGRQFSNSRSEMNVSTLELGDSALYLCASSTWKGHSYEQYFGPGTRLTVT.

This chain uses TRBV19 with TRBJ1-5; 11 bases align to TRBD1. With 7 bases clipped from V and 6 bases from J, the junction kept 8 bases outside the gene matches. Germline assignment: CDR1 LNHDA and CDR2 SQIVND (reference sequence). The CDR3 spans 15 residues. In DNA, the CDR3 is TGTGCCAGTATCGGGGGACAGGGGGGGAGTCAGCCCCAGCATTTT. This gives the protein CASIGGQGGSQPQHF.

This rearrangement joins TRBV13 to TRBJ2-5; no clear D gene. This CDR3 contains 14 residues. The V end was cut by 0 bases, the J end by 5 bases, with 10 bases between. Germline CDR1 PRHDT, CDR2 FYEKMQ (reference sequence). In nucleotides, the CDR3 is TGTGCCAGCAGCTTAGGACAGACCCGTGAGACCCAGTACTTC. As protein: CASSLGQTRETQYF. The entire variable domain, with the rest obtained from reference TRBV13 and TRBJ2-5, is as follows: AAGVIQSPRHLIKEKRETATLKCYPIPRHDTVYWYQQGPGQDPQFLISFYEKMQSDKGSIPDRFSAQQFSDYHSELNMSSLELGDSALYFCASSLGQTRETQYFGPGTRLLVL.

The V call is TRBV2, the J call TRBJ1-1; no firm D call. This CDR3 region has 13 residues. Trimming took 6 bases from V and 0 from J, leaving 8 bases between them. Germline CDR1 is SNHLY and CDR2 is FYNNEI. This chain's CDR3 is CASSLEVNTEAFF. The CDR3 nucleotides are TGTGCCAGCAGCCTAGAGGTGAACACTGAAGCTTTCTTT.